Listed here are 20 T cell receptor beta chains from one sample, sequenced in a study of T-cell reconstitution after alpha-beta-depleted transplantation in children. Preparing the TCRbeta library involved the use of unique molecular identifiers. Each CDR3 protein is one row after TCRdb ran MiXCR on the PCR reads. Here the sample spans just over 950,000 distinct CDR3 sequences, 25% to 30% being singletons. Sequenced material: PBMCs, mostly from graft donor cells, taken 360 days after TCRalphabeta/CD19-depleted stem cell transplant. These receptors were taken from a boy under two years old who had a stem cell transplant for SCID, so the T cells may come from the graft donor.

This sequence joins TRBV27 and TRBJ2-2; 8 bases are a match to TRBD1. The junction had 5 bases not matched to a gene; V was cut back by 2 bases and J by 3 bases. Germline loops: CDR1 MNHEY, CDR2 SMNVEV (reference sequence). The CDR3 has 16 amino acids. CDR3 loop: CASSLGAGGYTGELFF. In DNA form, the CDR3 reads TGTGCCAGCAGTTTAGGGGCAGGGGGCTACACCGGGGAGCTGTTTTTT.

V gene TRBV12-3 or TRBV12-4 combines with J gene TRBJ1-1; unclear D gene. Trimming pared 3 bases from V and 10 bases from J, leaving 18 bases between. This CDR3 is built from 14 residues. CDR3 DNA: TGTGCCAGCAGTTTCTCTTCGGTGAGTCTCGGAGCTTTCTTT. Protein: CASSFSSVSLGAFF.

The CDR3 reads CASSSLARGHSYNEQFF. In DNA, the CDR3 is TGTGCCAGCAGCTCCCTGGCGCGGGGACACTCCTACAATGAGCAGTTCTTC. V gene TRBV12-3 or TRBV12-4 combines with J gene TRBJ2-1; D is possibly TRBD1 or TRBD2 (6 bases each). The CDR3 sequence is 17 residues long. Trimming took off 6 bases at V and 0 bases at J, with 18 bases between the two ends.

The gene calls are TRBV20-1 and TRBJ2-1; 7 bases match TRBD2. The germline gives CDR1 DFQATT, CDR2 SNEGSKA (reference sequence). The trim removed 5 bases at V and 2 bases at J, leaving 9 bases unmatched. This CDR3 region has 15 residues. The CDR3 region is CSALPPGGTYNEQFF. The CDR3 coding sequence is TGCAGTGCTCTGCCGCCGGGGGGAACCTACAATGAGCAGTTCTTC.

The chain uses TRBV7-3 and TRBJ2-2; 12 bases align to TRBD2. Germline V lookup: CDR1 SGHTA, CDR2 FQGTGA. This CDR3 spans 18 amino acids. Trimming removed 3 bases from V and 6 bases from J; junction bases left unmatched: 11. CDR3 sequence reads: CASSLVPLAGGQAGELFF. The CDR3 DNA follows: TGTGCCAGCAGCTTGGTCCCTCTAGCGGGGGGGCAGGCCGGGGAGCTGTTTTTT.

On this clonotype itself: At one end, the junction sequence differs from germline, possibly due to a read error. The gene calls are TRBV20-1 and TRBJ2-1, with TRBD1 matching 12 bases. In germline, CDR1 is DFQATT, CDR2 SNEGSKA (reference sequence). The CDR3 is made up of 15 amino acids. The CDR3 sequence is CSAAPSGTGGRGGIF. CDR3 DNA sequence: TGCAGTGCAGCCCCCTCTGGGACAGGGGGCCGCGGCGGGATCTTC.

The rearrangement joins TRBV20-1 to TRBJ2-3; the match to TRBD1 covers 9 bases. The CDR3 contains 11 residues. J was trimmed by 13 bases and V by 3 bases; bases with no gene match: 5. CDR1 DFQATT and CDR2 SNEGSKA come from the germline V gene (reference sequence). Here the CDR3 reads CSASSGTGKYF. The DNA of the CDR3 is TGCAGTGCTAGCTCCGGGACAGGGAAGTATTTT.

This clonotype was recorded a few times. The genes are TRBV20-1 and TRBJ1-3; D remains unclear. V lost 6 bases, J lost 3 bases, and 18 bases lay in between. Germline V gene sequence: CDR1 DFQATT, CDR2 SNEGSKA (reference sequence). The CDR3 extends over 15 amino acids. CDR3 protein: CSARMADPGGNTIYF. The CDR3 DNA sequence: TGCAGTGCCCGGATGGCCGACCCGGGTGGAAACACCATATATTTT.

Only a few counts were recorded for this clonotype. The J gene is TRBJ2-1, the V gene TRBV5-1, with 9 bases fitting TRBD2. The trim removed 2 bases at V and 8 bases at J, leaving 5 bases unmatched. CDR1 and CDR2 from the germline V gene are SGHRS and YFSETQ. CDR3 size: 14 residues. Written as DNA, the CDR3 is TGCGCCAGCAGCTTTAGCGGGGGTTCTCATGAGCAGTTCTTC. Amino acids: CASSFSGGSHEQFF.

The CDR3 sequence: CSAGGHSYEQYF. In DNA, the CDR3 is TGCAGTGCAGGAGGGCACTCCTACGAGCAGTACTTC. V and J are TRBV20-1 and TRBJ2-7; tentatively, D is TRBD2 (6 bases). CDR1 and CDR2 (germline): DFQATT, SNEGSKA (reference sequence). The CDR3 totals 12 residues. V lost 6 bases, J lost 0 bases, and 9 bases lay in between.

V is TRBV14 and J is TRBJ1-6; possible D gene TRBD1, 5 bases. There are 16 residues in the CDR3. V lost 3 bases and J lost 9, with 18 bases in between. CDR1 and CDR2 from the germline V gene are SGHDN and FVKESK. The CDR3 coding sequence is TGTGCCAGCAGCCATCCCGGGACGGCAAGGGGTTCACCCCTCCACTTT. Encoded protein: CASSHPGTARGSPLHF.

This clonotype has only a few counts. This chain connects TRBV4-2 to TRBJ2-3, with TRBD1 matching 10 bases. With 0 bases clipped from V and 5 bases from J, the junction kept 8 bases outside the gene matches. The CDR3 loop spans 17 amino acids. From germline, CDR1 is LGHNA and CDR2 YNFKEQ. CDR3 DNA: TGTGCCAGCAGCCAAGATCAGACAGGGGGCTCCGGAGATACGCAGTATTTT. Translating it yields CASSQDQTGGSGDTQYF.

This chain joins TRBV20-1 and TRBJ1-2; D perhaps matches TRBD1 (5 bases). Germline V gene data show CDR1 as DFQATT and CDR2 as SNEGSKA (reference sequence). Trimming removed 2 bases from V and 0 bases from J, with 13 bases in between. There are 15 residues in the CDR3. CDR3 coding DNA: TGCAGTGCTAGACCCCGGGGCAGAGCTAACTATGGCTACACCTTC. The encoded protein is CSARPRGRANYGYTF.

V and J are TRBV3-1 and TRBJ1-2, with D unresolved. Trimming removed 1 base from V and 4 bases from J, with 10 bases in between. The CDR3 sequence is 14 residues long. Looked up from germline, CDR1 is LGHDT and CDR2 is YNNKEL (reference sequence). DNA for the CDR3: TGTGCCAGCAGCCAAGCCCAGGAGATCTATGGCTACACCTTC. Encoded protein: CASSQAQEIYGYTF.

This clonotype was found a few times. This sequence joins TRBV20-1 and TRBJ2-2, with D uncertain. Germline V gives CDR1 DFQATT, CDR2 SNEGSKA (reference sequence). The CDR3 spans 13 residues. Trimming shortened V by 3 bases and J by 3 bases, and 8 bases separated the two germline ends. The CDR3 nucleotides are TGCAGTGCTAGGGAGTCGGACACCGGGGAGCTGTTTTTT. Translated, it gives CSARESDTGELFF.

This clonotype turned up a few times. The rearrangement joins TRBV6-1 to TRBJ2-1; D is perhaps TRBD1 or TRBD2 (5 bases each). CDR1 and CDR2 (germline): MNHNS, SASEGT. The CDR3 runs 16 residues. The V end lost 5 bases, the J end lost 3 bases, and 17 bases lay between the germline ends. CDR3 DNA sequence: TGTGCCAGCAGTCCCTTCGGGGCTAGGTTCTACAATGAGCAGTTCTTC. This sequence encodes CASSPFGARFYNEQFF.

This rearrangement joins TRBV20-1 to TRBJ2-7; tentatively, D is TRBD2 (5 bases). CDR3 length equals 13 residues. V was clipped by 3 bases and J by 3 bases, with 12 bases between them. Per the germline V gene, CDR1 is DFQATT and CDR2 is SNEGSKA (reference sequence). CDR3 in amino acids: CSASSASYYEQYF. CDR3 bases: TGCAGTGCTAGTTCGGCTAGCTACTACGAGCAGTACTTC.

The chain joins TRBV5-1 to TRBJ2-2; tentatively, D is TRBD2 (6 bases). The CDR3 extends over 15 amino acids. Trimming pared 4 bases from V and 0 bases from J, leaving 10 bases between. The germline V gene encodes CDR1 SGHRS and CDR2 YFSETQ. In DNA form, the CDR3 reads TGCGCCAGCAGCCACGGGGACTCGAACACCGGGGAGCTGTTTTTT. This gives the protein CASSHGDSNTGELFF.

The V call is TRBV5-6, the J call TRBJ1-1; TRBD1 might be the D (5 bases). The germline V gene has CDR1 SGHDT and CDR2 YYEEEE. The CDR3 consists of 18 residues. The V end lost 1 base, the J end lost 5 bases, and 24 bases lay between the germline ends. The CDR3 coding sequence is TGTGCCAGCAGCTTGTACGGAGGCAGCGGGACCGTGTCGACTGAAGCTTTCTTT. Translation gives CASSLYGGSGTVSTEAFF.

This clonotype has a handful of counts. The chain carries TRBV6-1 and TRBJ2-5, with D perhaps matching TRBD2 (6 bases). The ends were cut back, 5 bases at V and 2 bases at J, with 12 bases in the middle. The CDR3 consists of 14 residues. Germline V gene lookup returns CDR1 MNHNS and CDR2 SASEGT. For the CDR3, the DNA is TGTGCCAGCAGTCGCGGAGGGGTGCAAGAGACCCAGTACTTC. Encoded protein: CASSRGGVQETQYF.